These 19 T cell receptor beta chains came from one sample sequenced in a study of cytomegalovirus exposure and HLA in healthy donors. This PCR relied on a set of 60 Vbeta primers and 13 Jbeta primers. Some clones are missing from TCRdb's copy, which holds only in-frame ones; the method was immunoSEQ multiplex PCR. The sample includes approximately 120,000 clones, 73% of them seen just once. Material for sequencing was PBMCs. Source of these receptors: a man aged 35-49 years in good health and CMV-seronegative.

This chain uses TRBV4-1 with TRBJ1-1; D is uncertain. This CDR3 region has 13 residues. V lost 0 bases and J lost 6, with 8 bases in between. CDR1 and CDR2 (germline): MGHRA, YSYEKL. CDR3 nucleotide sequence: TGCGCCAGCAGCCAAGAGTACCGGGCTGAAGCTTTCTTT. It translates to CASSQEYRAEAFF.

V usage is TRBV27 and J usage is TRBJ1-2; 8 bases are a match to TRBD1. Germline V CDR1 and CDR2: MNHEY, SMNVEV (reference sequence). The trim removed 6 bases at V and 8 bases at J, leaving 17 bases unmatched. CDR3 length: 16 amino acids. The CDR3 sequence is CASSSADRGFPGGYTF. The CDR3 region has the DNA TGTGCCAGCAGCAGCGCCGACAGGGGATTCCCCGGAGGCTACACCTTC.

CDR3 loop: CASSELGGVGYNEQFF. CDR3 DNA sequence: TGTGCCAGCAGTGAACTTGGGGGGGTTGGGTACAATGAGCAGTTCTTC. V usage is TRBV2 and J usage is TRBJ2-1, with 7 bases fitting TRBD2. Trimming at V came to 2 bases and at J to 4 bases, leaving 8 bases not matched to a gene. In germline, CDR1 is SNHLY, CDR2 FYNNEI. The CDR3 contains 16 residues.

The chain combines TRBV11-1 with TRBJ2-7; 10 bases line up with TRBD1. Germline trimming cut 4 bases from V and 3 bases from J; bases unmatched to any gene: 3. This CDR3 comprises 14 residues. Germline lookup yields CDR1 SGHAT and CDR2 FQDESV (reference sequence). CDR3 amino acids: CASSSDRGNYEQYF. The DNA of the CDR3 is TGTGCCAGCAGCTCGGACAGGGGGAACTACGAGCAGTACTTC.

As for this clone: The junction departs from germline at one end; a sequencing error may be responsible. The chain has TRBV29-1 and TRBJ1-2; TRBD1 aligns across 9 bases. CDR1 and CDR2 (germline): SQVTM, ANQGSEA. The CDR3 spans 14 residues. The CDR3 DNA reads as TGCAGCGTGGGGGGACAGGGCGGGTCGTATGGCTACCCCTTC. It yields the protein CSVGGQGGSYGYPF.

J is TRBJ1-3 and V is TRBV6-1; D may be TRBD1 (5 bases). The germline gives CDR1 MNHNS, CDR2 SASEGT. Trimming cost V 9 bases and J 2 bases, with 11 bases left between them. The CDR3 has 13 residues. CDR3 amino acids: CASRPGAGNTIYF. In nucleotides, the CDR3 is TGTGCCAGTCGTCCGGGGGCTGGAAACACCATATATTTT.

The V call is TRBV7-3, the J call TRBJ1-6; D possibly corresponds to TRBD1 (5 bases). The CDR3 has 16 amino acids. Germline V gene sequence: CDR1 SGHTA, CDR2 FQGTGA. The V end lost 8 bases, the J end lost 7 bases, and 21 bases lay between the germline ends. CDR3 nucleotide sequence: TGTGCCAGCGCAAGGGGTCCAGGGATAGAGAATTCACCCCTCCACTTT. Its protein is CASARGPGIENSPLHF.

The chain links TRBV6-1 to TRBJ1-2; weak D call: TRBD1 (5 bases). This CDR3 has 15 amino acids. V was trimmed by 2 bases and J by 5 bases, leaving 15 bases between them. The V gene's germline CDR1 is MNHNS and CDR2 SASEGT. This CDR3 reads CASSERGGIPYGYTF. The CDR3 DNA sequence: TGTGCCAGCAGTGAAAGGGGAGGGATCCCGTATGGCTACACCTTC.

The J gene is TRBJ2-7, the V gene TRBV30; unclear D gene. The germline V and J ends were trimmed by 1 base and 7 bases, with 11 bases remaining between them. The CDR3 loop spans 12 amino acids. Germline CDR1 reads GTSNPN; CDR2 reads SVGIG (reference sequence). The CDR3 DNA sequence: TGTGCCTGGAGTGGTTACAACAGAGAGCAGTACTTC. Translated, it gives CAWSGYNREQYF.

The gene calls are TRBV5-4 and TRBJ2-1; TRBD1 aligns across 8 bases. Germline-derived CDR1 and CDR2 are SGHNT and YYREEE (reference sequence). With V trimmed by 4 bases and J by 4 bases, 7 bases remained unmatched. CDR3 length equals 15 residues. The CDR3 DNA reads as TGTGCCAGCAGCCTCGGGACAGGCGATTACAATGAGCAGTTCTTC. Its translation is CASSLGTGDYNEQFF. Full variable domain (rest looked up from reference TRBV5-4 and TRBJ2-1): ETGVTQSPTHLIKTRGQQVTLRCSSQSGHNTVSWYQQALGQGPQFIFQYYREEENGRGNFPPRFSGLQFPNYSSELNVNALELDDSALYLCASSLGTGDYNEQFFGPGTRLTVL.

This rearrangement joins TRBV5-5 to TRBJ1-5; D gene uncertain. The V gene lost 4 bases and the J gene lost 2 bases, with 16 bases spanning the gap. CDR3 length: 16 residues. From germline, CDR1 is SGHKS and CDR2 YYEKEE (reference sequence). The CDR3 bases are TGTGCCAGCAGCAAGGAGACCGGGAGGGGCAATCAGCCCCAGCATTTT. Protein: CASSKETGRGNQPQHF.

A few counts support this clone. This chain connects TRBV4-3 to TRBJ1-3, with 7 bases that match TRBD1. J lost 4 bases, V lost 1 base, and 4 bases had no gene match. Germline CDR1 LGHNA, CDR2 YSLEER. CDR3 length: 15 amino acids. CDR3 sequence (DNA): TGCGCCAGCAGCCAAGCCGACAGGGTCGGAAACACCATATATTTT. This translates into CASSQADRVGNTIYF.

The V gene is TRBV18, the J gene TRBJ2-7, with 10 positions matching TRBD2. The V gene end was trimmed by 8 bases and the J gene end by 2 bases; junction bases not matched to a gene: 6. The CDR3 has 14 amino acids. Germline CDR1 reads KGHSH; CDR2 reads LQKENI. The CDR3 sequence: CASTSGTEAYEQYF. In DNA, the CDR3 is TGTGCCAGCACTAGCGGGACAGAGGCCTACGAGCAGTACTTC.

The rearrangement uses TRBV7-2 and TRBJ1-4; D perhaps matches TRBD1 (5 bases). Trimming cost V 1 base and J 8 bases, with 8 bases left between them. Germline V gene lookup returns CDR1 SGHTA and CDR2 FQGNSA. The CDR3 extends over 13 amino acids. The CDR3 is CASSLVGGEKLFF. The CDR3 DNA is TGTGCCAGCAGCTTAGTGGGGGGGGAAAAACTGTTTTTT.

The chain employs TRBV5-4 and TRBJ2-7; TRBD2 matches at 7 bases. Trimming took 3 bases from V and 6 from J; bases not matched to a gene: 12. Germline V gene lookup returns CDR1 SGHNT and CDR2 YYREEE (reference sequence). CDR3 length: 15 residues. The DNA of the CDR3 is TGTGCCAGCAGCTCCCCTTTGGGGAGGGACGGCGAGCAGTACTTC. Translated, it gives CASSSPLGRDGEQYF.

The chain's CDR3 is CASSLSRTEGSGANVLTF. CDR3 nucleotide sequence: TGCGCCAGCAGCTTGTCTCGGACAGAGGGCTCTGGGGCCAACGTCCTGACTTTC. This chain links TRBV5-1 with TRBJ2-6, with a weak D call TRBD1 (6 bases). Trimming stripped 1 base from V and 0 bases from J, with 14 bases between. The CDR3 runs to 18 residues. Germline-derived CDR1 and CDR2 are SGHRS and YFSETQ.

This clone was seen only a few times. This chain joins TRBV19 and TRBJ1-2; possibly TRBD1 for D (5 bases). Trimming took off 5 bases at V and 5 bases at J, with 15 bases between the two ends. This CDR3 comprises 14 residues. The germline V gene encodes CDR1 LNHDA and CDR2 SQIVND (reference sequence). CDR3 residues: CASSDSSNKYGYTF. As DNA, the CDR3 is TGTGCCAGTAGTGACAGCTCAAACAAGTATGGCTACACCTTC.

The chain links TRBV5-4 to TRBJ2-1; 8 bases are shared with TRBD2. Per the germline V gene, CDR1 is SGHNT and CDR2 is YYREEE (reference sequence). There are 15 residues in the CDR3. J lost 3 bases, V lost 4 bases, and 6 bases had no gene match. For the CDR3, the DNA is TGTGCCAGCAGCCCGGGGGGGGCCCTCTACAATGAGCAGTTCTTC. This encodes CASSPGGALYNEQFF. Variable domain in full (rest from reference TRBV5-4 and TRBJ2-1): ETGVTQSPTHLIKTRGQQVTLRCSSQSGHNTVSWYQQALGQGPQFIFQYYREEENGRGNFPPRFSGLQFPNYSSELNVNALELDDSALYLCASSPGGALYNEQFFGPGTRLTVL.

The genes are TRBV4-3 and TRBJ1-2; D possibly corresponds to TRBD1 (5 bases). The ends were cut back, 4 bases at V and 3 bases at J, with 15 bases in the middle. Germline values: CDR1 LGHNA, CDR2 YSLEER. The CDR3 runs to 15 residues. The CDR3 sequence is CASSPRQSSYYGYTF. The CDR3 DNA follows: TGCGCCAGCAGCCCTCGACAGAGCTCTTACTATGGCTACACCTTC.